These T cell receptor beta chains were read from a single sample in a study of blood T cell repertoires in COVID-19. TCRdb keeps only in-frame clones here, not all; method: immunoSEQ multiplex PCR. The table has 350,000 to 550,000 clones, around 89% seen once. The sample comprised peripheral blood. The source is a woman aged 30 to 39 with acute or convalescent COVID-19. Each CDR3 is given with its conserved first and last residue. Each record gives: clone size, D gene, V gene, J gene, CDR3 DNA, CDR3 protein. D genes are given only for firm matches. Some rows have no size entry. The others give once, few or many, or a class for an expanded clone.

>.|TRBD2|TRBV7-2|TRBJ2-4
TGTGCCAGCAGCTTGTCTAGCGGGGGGGTAATTTCGATTCAGTACTTC
CASSLSSGGVISIQYF
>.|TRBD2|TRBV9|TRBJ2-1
TGTGCCAGCAGCCCCAGGGTCGCGGGGGGCCTGTACAATGAGCAGTTCTTC
CASSPRVAGGLYNEQFF
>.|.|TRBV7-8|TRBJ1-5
TGTGCCAGCAGCTTAGATAGTGGTCCGTATAGCAATCAGCCCCAGCATTTT
CASSLDSGPYSNQPQHF
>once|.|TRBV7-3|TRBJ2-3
TGTGCCAGCAGCTTAAGAGGTGTCGAAGATACGCAGTATTTT
CASSLRGVEDTQYF
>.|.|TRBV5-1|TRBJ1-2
TGCGCCAGCAGCTCTACTGGCTCTCAGGGCCCCGCTAACTATGGCTACACCTTC
CASSSTGSQGPANYGYTF
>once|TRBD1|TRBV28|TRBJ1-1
TGTGCCAGCAGTCTGGTGGGGACAGGGGAAACTGAAGCTTTCTTT
CASSLVGTGETEAFF
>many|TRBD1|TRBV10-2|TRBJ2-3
TGCGCCAGCTCGAGGGGGCGCAGCACAGATACGCAGTATTTT
CASSRGRSTDTQYF
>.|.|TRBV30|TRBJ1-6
TGTGCCGCAAAATTCCAGGGCCTCAATTCACCCCTCCACTTT
CAAKFQGLNSPLHF
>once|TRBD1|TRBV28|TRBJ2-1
TGTGCCAGCATGTTAGGGGGCATGGGCGATGAGCAGTTCTTC
CASMLGGMGDEQFF
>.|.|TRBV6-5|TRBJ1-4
TGTGCCAGCAGAACCCAGGGACAAGATAATGAAAAACTGTTTTTT
CASRTQGQDNEKLFF
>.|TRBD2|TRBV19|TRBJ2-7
TGTGCCAGTAGTACAAGACCGGGGGGGGCTTTTTACGAGCAGTACTTC
CASSTRPGGAFYEQYF
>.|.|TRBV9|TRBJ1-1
TGTGCCAGCACTCCCCTGGGGGGGGCTTCGAACACTGAAGCTTTCTTT
CASTPLGGASNTEAFF
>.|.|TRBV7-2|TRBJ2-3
TGTGCCAGCAGCCTAGGCCGGCGGGGGCAAAGCACAGATACGCAGTATTTT
CASSLGRRGQSTDTQYF
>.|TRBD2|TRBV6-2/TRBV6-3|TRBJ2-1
TGTGCCAGCAGCTTACTAGCGGGGGGTGGGGATGAGCAGTTCTTC
CASSLLAGGGDEQFF
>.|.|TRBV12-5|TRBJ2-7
TGTGCTAGTGGTTTTGAGCTCGGGACATACAACGAGCAGTACTTC
CASGFELGTYNEQYF
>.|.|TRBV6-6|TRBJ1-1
TGTGCCAGCAGTTACAGTCAAGCGAACACTGAAGCTTTCTTT
CASSYSQANTEAFF